This T cell receptor (beta chain) derives from a study of cytomegalovirus exposure and HLA in healthy donors (dated by TCRdb to about 2017). For the study in its entirety: A later analysis indicated that the 100 to 150 validation repertoires were generated on the platform also employed for the roughly 650 repertoires of the first cohort. The study aimed to test whether cataloging public T cell receptors could reveal signatures of past pathogen exposure. The study combined high-throughput TCR immunosequencing, statistical association of individual TCRs with disease status, and machine learning to predict cytomegalovirus infection status. A separate validation cohort of some 130 different subjects was used in addition to the roughly 620-subject first cohort.

What the research found in general, with its limitations: The validation cohort had no HLA typing available for a later analysis, so co-occurrence within that cohort was assessed over all 130 or so repertoires. In vitro tests confirmed that a few of the cytomegalovirus-associated TCR beta chains recognize cytomegalovirus antigens. The study listed 164 TCR beta chains as associated with cytomegalovirus. A later analysis found that TCRs clustered in the first cohort also tended to co-occur in the 120 validation repertoires, with approximately 95% of cluster scores above 0. According to the authors, the approach could potentially be generalized to other disease states and immunological phenotypes. Most TCR sequences were seen in very few donors, while some public TCRs were found in many individuals. Cytomegalovirus status was reported to be diagnosed by the classifier with high specificity and sensitivity in both the original and validation cohorts.

The donors were included in the validation cohort of roughly 130 subjects, a group kept apart from the roughly 670-subject first cohort. Libraries were built with the immunoSEQ multiplex PCR assay. Per the original workflow: A statistical classification framework was developed to diagnose cytomegalovirus status using the catalog of TCR beta chain sequences. The immuneACCESS repertoire file appears here via TCRdb, limited to in-frame rearrangements. These files lack a portion of the clones; in checked studies, under half of the deficit traces to unresolved V genes, and the cause of the others is not known. From that table come the V and J calls and clone size; the DNA was used to work out D and trimming. This sample gives around 300,000 clones in total; around 86% of them show up just once. Clones ranked in the top ten supply 1% of the sample. The germline V end is reduced by 5 bases and the J end by 8 bases; junction bases left unmatched: 9. The CDR3 goes from the cysteine to the phenylalanine over 14 residues. CDR3 DNA is the only sequence kept; it has 42 bases, read in frame from the first base. The germline V gene (reference sequence) gives CDR1 as MNHEY and CDR2 as SMNVEV.

This clone was detected a few times. Its antigen target is currently unknown. Base qualities are missing; no much larger clone stands one base away. The material sequenced was PBMCs. The chain couples TRBV27 to TRBJ1-2; 9 bases in between match TRBD1. The TCR comes from a young woman in good health and CMV-seronegative. Here is the DNA: TGTGCCAGCAGTCTCATGGGACAGGGTGCGGGCTACACCTTC. Translated, it gives CASSLMGQGAGYTF.